This TCR beta chain is from a study of early T cells in non-severe SARS-CoV-2 infection. TCRdb reprocessed the 5' RACE reads via MiXCR and lists one record per CDR3 protein. Of about 59,000 distinct CDR3 sequences detected, under 14% appear once; the ten largest clones hold about 1.5%. CDR3 length: 17 residues. Trimming left V 0 bases short and J 0 bases short, with 9 bases between. The clonotype was recovered from an adult who was a healthcare worker with PCR-confirmed SARS-CoV-2 infection or an uninfected control (not recorded which). The material sequenced was whole blood. This chain uses TRBV12-3 or TRBV12-4 with TRBJ2-6; D is unclear. CDR3: CASSLALLISGANVLTF. In nucleotides, the CDR3 is TGTGCCAGCAGTTTAGCCCTCTTAATCTCTGGGGCCAACGTCCTGACTTTC.